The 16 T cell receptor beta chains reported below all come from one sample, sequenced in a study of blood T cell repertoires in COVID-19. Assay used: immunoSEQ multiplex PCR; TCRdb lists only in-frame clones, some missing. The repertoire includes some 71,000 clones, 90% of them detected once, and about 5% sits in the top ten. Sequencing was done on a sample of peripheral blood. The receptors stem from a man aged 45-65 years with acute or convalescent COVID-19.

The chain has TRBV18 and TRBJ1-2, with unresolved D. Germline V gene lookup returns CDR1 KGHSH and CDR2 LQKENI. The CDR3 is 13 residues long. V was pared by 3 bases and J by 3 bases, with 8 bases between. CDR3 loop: CASSPLADYGYTF. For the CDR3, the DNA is TGTGCCAGCTCACCTTTGGCAGACTATGGCTACACCTTC.

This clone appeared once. The CDR3 loop reads CASSSGRAGLETQYF. For the CDR3, the DNA is TGCGCCAGCAGCTCCGGGAGAGCTGGGTTAGAGACCCAGTACTTC. The rearrangement joins TRBV5-1 to TRBJ2-5; D might be TRBD2 (6 bases). The CDR3 has 15 residues. Trimming took off 3 bases at V and 4 bases at J, with 16 bases between the two ends. CDR1 and CDR2 from the germline V gene are SGHRS and YFSETQ.

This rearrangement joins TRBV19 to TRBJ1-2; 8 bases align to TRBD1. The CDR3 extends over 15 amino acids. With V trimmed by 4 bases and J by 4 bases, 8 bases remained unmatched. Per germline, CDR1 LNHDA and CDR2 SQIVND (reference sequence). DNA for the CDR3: TGTGCCAGTAGTACGCCAGGGGGCTCGATCTATGGCTACACCTTC. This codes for CASSTPGGSIYGYTF.

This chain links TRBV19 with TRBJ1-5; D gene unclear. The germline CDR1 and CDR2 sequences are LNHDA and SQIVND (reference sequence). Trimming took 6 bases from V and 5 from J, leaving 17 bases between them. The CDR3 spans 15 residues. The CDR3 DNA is TGTGCCAGTAGCTTGAGGTCAGAGAGTTATCAGCCCCAGCATTTT. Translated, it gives CASSLRSESYQPQHF.

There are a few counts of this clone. In DNA, the CDR3 is TGTGCCAGCAACGGAGGCGAGGGTAGCGGGAGCCGGAATGAGCAGTTCTTC. Translated: CASNGGEGSGSRNEQFF. The V gene is TRBV11-3, the J gene TRBJ2-1; 9 positions agree with TRBD2. Losses at the gene ends were 7 bases for V and 7 bases for J; bases not matched to a gene: 17. The CDR3 totals 17 residues. Germline V lookup: CDR1 SGHNT, CDR2 YENEEA.

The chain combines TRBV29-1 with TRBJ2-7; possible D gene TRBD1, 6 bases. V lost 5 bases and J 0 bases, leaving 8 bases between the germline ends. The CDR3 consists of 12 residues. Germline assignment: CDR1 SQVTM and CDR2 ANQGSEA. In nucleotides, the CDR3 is TGCAGCGTTTGGGGGCCCTCCTACGAGCAGTACTTC. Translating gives CSVWGPSYEQYF.

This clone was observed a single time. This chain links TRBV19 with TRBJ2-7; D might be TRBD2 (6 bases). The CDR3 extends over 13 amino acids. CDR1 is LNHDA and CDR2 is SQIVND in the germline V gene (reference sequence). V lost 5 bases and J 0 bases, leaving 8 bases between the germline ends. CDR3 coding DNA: TGTGCCAGTAGTTACGGGAGCTCCTACGAGCAGTACTTC. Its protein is CASSYGSSYEQYF.

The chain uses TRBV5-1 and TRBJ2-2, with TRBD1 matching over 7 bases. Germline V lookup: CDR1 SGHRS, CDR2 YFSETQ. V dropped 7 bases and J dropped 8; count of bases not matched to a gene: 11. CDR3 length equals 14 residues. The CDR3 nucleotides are TGCGCCAGCGACCGGGACAGTAAGTCGGGGGAGCTGTTTTTT. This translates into CASDRDSKSGELFF.

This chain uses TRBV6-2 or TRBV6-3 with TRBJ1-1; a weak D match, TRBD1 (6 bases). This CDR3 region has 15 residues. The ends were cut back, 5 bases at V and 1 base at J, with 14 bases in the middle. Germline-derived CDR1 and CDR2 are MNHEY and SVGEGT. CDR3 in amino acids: CASSDEQGWNTEAFF. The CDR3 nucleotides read TGTGCCAGCAGTGACGAACAGGGTTGGAACACTGAAGCTTTCTTT.

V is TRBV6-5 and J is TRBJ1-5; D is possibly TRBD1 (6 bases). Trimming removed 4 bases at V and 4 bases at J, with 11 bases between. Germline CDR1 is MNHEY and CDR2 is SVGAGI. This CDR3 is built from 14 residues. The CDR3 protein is CASSSFRGNQPQHF. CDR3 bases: TGTGCCAGCAGTTCCTTCAGGGGAAATCAGCCCCAGCATTTT.

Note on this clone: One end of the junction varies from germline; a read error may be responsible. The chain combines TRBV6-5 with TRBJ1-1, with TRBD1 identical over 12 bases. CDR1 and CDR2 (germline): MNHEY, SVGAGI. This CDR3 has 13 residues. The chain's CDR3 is CASSYSRDRGLTF. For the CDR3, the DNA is TGTGCCAGCAGTTACTCCCGGGACAGGGGGCTAACCTTT.

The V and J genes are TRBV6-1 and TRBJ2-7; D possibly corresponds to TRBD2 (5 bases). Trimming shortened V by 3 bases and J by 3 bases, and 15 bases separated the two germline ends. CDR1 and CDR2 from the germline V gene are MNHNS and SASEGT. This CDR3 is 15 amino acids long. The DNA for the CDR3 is TGTGCCAGCAGTGACCTCCGGGATCCGGGCTACGAGCAGTACTTC. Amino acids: CASSDLRDPGYEQYF.

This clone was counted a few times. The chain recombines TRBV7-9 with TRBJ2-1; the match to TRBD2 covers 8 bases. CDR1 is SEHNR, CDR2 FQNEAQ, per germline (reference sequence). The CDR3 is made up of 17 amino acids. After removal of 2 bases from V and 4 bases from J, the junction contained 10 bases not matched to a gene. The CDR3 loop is CASSLIRASGSYNEQFF. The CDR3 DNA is TGTGCCAGCAGCTTAATCCGAGCCAGCGGGAGTTACAATGAGCAGTTCTTC.

The CDR3 DNA is TGCGCCGCCATCGACGGGACTAGCGGGTTGAGCTCCTACGAGCAGTACTTC. The encoded protein is CAAIDGTSGLSSYEQYF. The V call is TRBV10-2, the J call TRBJ2-7, with 12 bases matching TRBD2. The CDR3 runs 17 residues. The germline gives CDR1 WSHSY, CDR2 SAAADI. V was clipped by 11 bases and J by 0 bases; unmatched bases: 14.

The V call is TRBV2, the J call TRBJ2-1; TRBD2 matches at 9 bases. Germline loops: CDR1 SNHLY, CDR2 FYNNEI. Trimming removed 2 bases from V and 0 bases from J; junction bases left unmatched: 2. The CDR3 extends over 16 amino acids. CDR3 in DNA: TGTGCCAGCAGTGAACCTAGCGGGAACTCCTACAATGAGCAGTTCTTC. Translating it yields CASSEPSGNSYNEQFF. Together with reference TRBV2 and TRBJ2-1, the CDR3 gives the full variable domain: EPEVTQTPSHQVTQMGQEVILRCVPISNHLYFYWYRQILGQKVEFLVSFYNNEISEKSEIFDDQFSVERPDGSNFTLKIRSTKLEDSAMYFCASSEPSGNSYNEQFFGPGTRLTVL.

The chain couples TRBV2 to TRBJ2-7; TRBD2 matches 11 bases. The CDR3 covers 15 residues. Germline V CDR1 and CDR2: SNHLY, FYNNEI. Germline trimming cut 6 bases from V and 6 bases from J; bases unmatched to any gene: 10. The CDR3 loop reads CASRGGLAGGGEQYF. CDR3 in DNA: TGTGCCAGCAGGGGGGGCCTAGCGGGAGGTGGCGAGCAGTACTTC.